What follows is one T cell receptor (beta chain) and its context. The data derive from a study of T cell changes during pregnancy in multiple sclerosis. The protocol was immunoSEQ multiplex PCR, while the TCRdb copy is restricted to in-frame clones and leaves out a portion. The sample includes about 24,000 clones, 86% of them seen just once. The germline CDR1 and CDR2 sequences are SGHTA and FQGTGA. The J segment lost 2 bases and the V segment lost 2 bases, leaving 3 bases of the junction unmatched. The CDR3 contains 15 residues. The sequence was obtained from a female donor in good health, enrolled as a control in a pregnancy study. This sample comprised CD8+ T cells from peripheral blood mononuclear cells, obtained in the first trimester of pregnancy. This chain uses TRBV7-3 with TRBJ2-3, with 8 bases that match TRBD2. CDR3 region: CASSLGGGPTDTQYF. The CDR3 coding sequence is TGTGCCAGCAGCTTAGGCGGGGGGCCCACAGATACGCAGTATTTT.